This TCR beta chain was sequenced for a study of blood T cell repertoires in COVID-19. Study-wide context: Donors in the United States, Italy and Spain gave samples during acute or convalescent COVID-19.

Assay: immunoSEQ multiplex PCR; the TCRdb copy retains only in-frame clones and omits some. The sample lists 180,000 or so clones, around 79% occurring once. In terms of age and location, participants ranged from about 18 to 90 years and lived in fewer than 30 US areas. Categorization into cohorts depended on clinical history that participants reported. Two consecutive negative NP/OP PCR tests, clearance, or resolved symptoms defined Cohort 3 recovery. CDR1 is MDHEN, CDR2 SYDVKM, per germline. The CDR3 sequence is 12 residues long. V shed 3 bases and J shed 7 bases, with 9 bases lying between them. Sequencing input: PBMCs or T cells enriched from blood (not recorded which). This chain links TRBV28 with TRBJ2-5; D is unresolved. This clonotype originated in a man in his forties or fifties who had recovered from COVID-19. CDR3 region: CASSFRELTQYF. The CDR3 bases are TGTGCCAGCAGTTTTAGAGAATTGACCCAGTACTTC.